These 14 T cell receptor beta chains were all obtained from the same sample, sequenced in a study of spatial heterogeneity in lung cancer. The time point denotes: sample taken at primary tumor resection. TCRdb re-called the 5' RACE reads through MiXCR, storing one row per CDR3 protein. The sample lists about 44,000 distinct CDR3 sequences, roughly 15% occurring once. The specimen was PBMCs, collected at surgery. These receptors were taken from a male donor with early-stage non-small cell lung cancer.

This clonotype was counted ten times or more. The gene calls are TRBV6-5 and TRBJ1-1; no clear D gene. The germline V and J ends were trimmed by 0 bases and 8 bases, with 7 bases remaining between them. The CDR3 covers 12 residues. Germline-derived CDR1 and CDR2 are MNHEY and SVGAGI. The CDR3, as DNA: TGTGCCAGCAGTTACTCGGAATCCGAAGCTTTCTTT. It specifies CASSYSESEAFF.

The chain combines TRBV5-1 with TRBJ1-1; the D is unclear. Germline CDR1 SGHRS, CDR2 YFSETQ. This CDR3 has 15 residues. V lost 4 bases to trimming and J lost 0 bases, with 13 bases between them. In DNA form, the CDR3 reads TGCGCCAGCAGCCCCGGACCGGGGATGAACACTGAAGCTTTCTTT. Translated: CASSPGPGMNTEAFF.

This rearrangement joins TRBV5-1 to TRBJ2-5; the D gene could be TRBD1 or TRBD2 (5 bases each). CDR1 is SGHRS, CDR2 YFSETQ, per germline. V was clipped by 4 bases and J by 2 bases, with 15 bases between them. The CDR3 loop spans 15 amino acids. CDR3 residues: CASSLVGTFQETQYF. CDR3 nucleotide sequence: TGCGCCAGCAGCCTGGTCGGGACGTTTCAAGAGACCCAGTACTTC.

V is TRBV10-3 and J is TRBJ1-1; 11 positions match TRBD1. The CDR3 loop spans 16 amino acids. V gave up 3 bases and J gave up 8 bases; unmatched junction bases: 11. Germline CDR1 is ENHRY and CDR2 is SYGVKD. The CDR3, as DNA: TGTGCCATCAGTGAAGGGACAGGGGGGCTAAATTTCGAAGCTTTCTTT. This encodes CAISEGTGGLNFEAFF.

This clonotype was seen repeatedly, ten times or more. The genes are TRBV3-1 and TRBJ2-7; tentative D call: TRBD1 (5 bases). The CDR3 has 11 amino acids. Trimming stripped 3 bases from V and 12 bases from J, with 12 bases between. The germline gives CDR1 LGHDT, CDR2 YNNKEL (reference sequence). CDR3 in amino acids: CASSQTQGLYF. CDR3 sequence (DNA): TGTGCCAGCAGCCAGACGCAGGGTCTGTACTTC.

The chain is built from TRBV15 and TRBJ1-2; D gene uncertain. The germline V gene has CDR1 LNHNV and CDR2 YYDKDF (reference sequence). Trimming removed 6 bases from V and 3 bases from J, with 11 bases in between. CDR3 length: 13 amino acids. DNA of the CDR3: TGTGCCACCAGTAGGACCGACTACTATGGCTACACCTTC. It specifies CATSRTDYYGYTF.

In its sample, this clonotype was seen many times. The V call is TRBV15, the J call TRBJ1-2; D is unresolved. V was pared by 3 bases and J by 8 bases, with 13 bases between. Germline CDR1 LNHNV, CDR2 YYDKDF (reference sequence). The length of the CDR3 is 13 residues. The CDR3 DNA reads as TGTGCCACCAGCAGTGTTAGTCAAGGCGGCTACACCTTC. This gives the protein CATSSVSQGGYTF. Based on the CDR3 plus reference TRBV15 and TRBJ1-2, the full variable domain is DAMVIQNPRYQVTQFGKPVTLSCSQTLNHNVMYWYQQKSSQAPKLLFHYYDKDFNNEADTPDNFQSRRPNTSFCFLDIRSPGLGDTAMYLCATSSVSQGGYTFGSGTRLTVV.

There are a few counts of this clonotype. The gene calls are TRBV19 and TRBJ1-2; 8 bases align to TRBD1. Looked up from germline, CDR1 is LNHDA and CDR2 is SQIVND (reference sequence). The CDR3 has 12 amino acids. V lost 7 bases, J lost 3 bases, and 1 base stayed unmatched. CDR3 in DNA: TGTGCCAGTACGGACAGGGACTATGGCTACACCTTC. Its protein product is CASTDRDYGYTF.

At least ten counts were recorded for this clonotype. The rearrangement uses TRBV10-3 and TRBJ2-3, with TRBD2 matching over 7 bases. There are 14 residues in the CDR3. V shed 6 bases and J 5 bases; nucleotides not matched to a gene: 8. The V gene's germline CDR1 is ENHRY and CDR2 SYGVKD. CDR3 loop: CAIRPLAEQDTQYF. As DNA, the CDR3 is TGTGCCATCAGGCCGCTAGCGGAGCAAGATACGCAGTATTTT.

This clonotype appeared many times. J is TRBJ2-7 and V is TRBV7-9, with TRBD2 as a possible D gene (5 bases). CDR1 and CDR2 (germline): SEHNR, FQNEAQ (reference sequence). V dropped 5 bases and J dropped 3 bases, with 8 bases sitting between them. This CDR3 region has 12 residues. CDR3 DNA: TGTGCCAGCAGCCGCCGGGACTACGAGCAGTACTTC. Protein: CASSRRDYEQYF.

CDR3 nucleotides: TGTGCCAGCAGCGGGCCGGTAGCCAAAAACATTCAGTACTTC. Its translation: CASSGPVAKNIQYF. The J gene is TRBJ2-4, the V gene TRBV9, with no clear D. The length of the CDR3 is 14 residues. V was trimmed by 3 bases and J by 0 bases, leaving 7 bases between them. Germline CDR1 and CDR2: SGDLS and YYNGEE.

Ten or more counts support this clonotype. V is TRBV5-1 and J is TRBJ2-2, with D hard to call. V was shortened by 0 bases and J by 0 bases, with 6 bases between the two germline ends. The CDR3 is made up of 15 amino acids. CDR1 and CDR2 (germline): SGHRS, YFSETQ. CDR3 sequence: CASSLAGANTGELFF. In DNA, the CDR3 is TGCGCCAGCAGCTTGGCGGGCGCGAACACCGGGGAGCTGTTTTTT.

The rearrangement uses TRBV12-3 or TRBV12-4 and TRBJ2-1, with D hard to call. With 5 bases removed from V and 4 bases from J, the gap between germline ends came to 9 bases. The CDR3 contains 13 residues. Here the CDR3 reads CASSLEIYNEQFF. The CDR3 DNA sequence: TGTGCCAGCAGTCTTGAGATTTACAATGAGCAGTTCTTC.

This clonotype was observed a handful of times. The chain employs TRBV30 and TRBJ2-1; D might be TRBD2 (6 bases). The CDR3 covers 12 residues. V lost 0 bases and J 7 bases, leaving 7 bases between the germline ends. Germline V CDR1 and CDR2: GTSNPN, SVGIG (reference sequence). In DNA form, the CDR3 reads TGTGCCTGGAGTGTGGAGGGAAATGAGCAGTTCTTC. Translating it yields CAWSVEGNEQFF.